A selection of T cell receptor beta chains follows, all from one sample in a study of breast tumors, draining lymph nodes, adjacent tissues. One entry per CDR3 protein results from TCRdb running MiXCR on the multiplex PCR reads. The profile shows approximately 300,000 distinct CDR3 sequences, over 30% of them singletons. Input material: axillary lymph node tissue. Source of these receptors: a female donor with breast cancer. Some clones in this sample may be carry-over from other donors' samples. Each CDR3 is given with its conserved first and last residue. The D gene is left open where the match is weak. Size values are once, few and many counts, or a class for expanded clones, and some rows have none.

d_call	clone_size	j_call	v_call	cdr3_aa	cdr3_nt
NA	many	TRBJ1-3	TRBV5-5	CASSLVREGNTIYF	TGTGCCAGCAGCTTGGTCAGGGAGGGAAACACCATATATTTT
TRBD2	few	TRBJ2-2	TRBV27	CASRPGTSGIGELFF	TGTGCCAGCAGACCCGGGACTAGCGGGATTGGGGAGCTGTTTTTT
NA	many	TRBJ2-1	TRBV5-1	CASSPQIGGEQFF	TGCGCCAGCAGCCCCCAGATTGGGGGTGAGCAGTTCTTC
TRBD1	many	TRBJ2-1	TRBV11-2	CASSPDRENEQFF	TGTGCCAGCAGCCCGGACAGGGAGAATGAGCAGTTCTTC
NA	many	TRBJ2-1	TRBV10-3	CAIGSNNEQFF	TGTGCCATCGGATCTAACAATGAGCAGTTCTTC
TRBD2	many	TRBJ2-1	TRBV19	CASRGLVNEQFF	TGTGCCAGTAGGGGACTAGTGAATGAGCAGTTCTTC
TRBD2	many	TRBJ2-3	TRBV24-1	CATSDWGGLDTQYF	TGTGCCACCAGTGACTGGGGAGGGTTGGATACGCAGTATTTT
NA	many	TRBJ2-5	TRBV5-1	CASSPATLQETQYF	TGCGCCAGCAGCCCTGCCACACTCCAAGAGACCCAGTACTTC
NA	NA	TRBJ2-3	TRBV10-1	CASGGGADPTDTQYF	TGCGCCAGTGGGGGAGGAGCGGACCCCACAGATACGCAGTATTTT
NA	NA	TRBJ2-1	TRBV20-1	CSAEDSYNEQFF	TGCAGTGCTGAGGACAGTTACAATGAGCAGTTCTTC
TRBD2	NA	TRBJ2-3	TRBV6-1	CASSTRTGGGRKGPDTQYF	TGTGCCAGCAGTACCCGGACCGGTGGCGGGAGAAAGGGCCCAGATACGCAGTATTTT
NA	many	TRBJ2-1	TRBV7-9	CASSPPWLGYEQFF	TGTGCCAGCAGCCCCCCCTGGTTAGGCTATGAGCAGTTCTTC
NA	many	TRBJ2-3	TRBV12-3/TRBV12-4	CASSPRGEGYTDTQYF	TGTGCCAGCAGTCCCAGGGGGGAGGGGTACACAGATACGCAGTATTTT
TRBD2	many	TRBJ2-1	TRBV7-9	CASNSPPVAGGGYEQFF	TGTGCCAGCAACTCACCTCCCGTAGCGGGAGGAGGGTATGAGCAGTTCTTC
TRBD1	NA	TRBJ2-3	TRBV2	CASPPDRVRADTQYF	TGTGCCAGCCCGCCAGACAGGGTTAGGGCAGATACGCAGTATTTT
TRBD2	many	TRBJ2-3	TRBV20-1	CSARSLAGYTQYF	TGCAGTGCTAGATCGCTAGCGGGGTATACGCAGTATTTT
NA	many	TRBJ2-3	TRBV5-6	CASSFPSGGPVAGTDTQYF	TGTGCCAGCAGCTTTCCTTCCGGCGGTCCTGTGGCGGGCACAGATACGCAGTATTTT
TRBD2	many	TRBJ2-1	TRBV29-1	CSVAGAGGHNEQFF	TGCAGCGTCGCTGGAGCGGGGGGTCACAATGAGCAGTTCTTC
NA	many	TRBJ1-4	TRBV4-1	CASRGKDATNEKLFF	TGCGCCAGCAGGGGTAAAGACGCAACTAATGAAAAACTGTTTTTT
TRBD2	NA	TRBJ2-5	TRBV28	CASSPGTSAQETQYF	TGTGCCAGCAGCCCCGGGACTAGCGCACAAGAGACCCAGTACTTC
NA	many	TRBJ2-3	TRBV11-2	CASSLESVGHTQYF	TGTGCCAGCAGCTTAGAAAGCGTAGGGCATACGCAGTATTTT
NA	many	TRBJ2-1	TRBV7-2	CASSAPPGNEQFF	TGTGCCAGCAGCGCCCCCCCGGGTAATGAGCAGTTCTTC
NA	many	TRBJ1-6	TRBV12-3/TRBV12-4	CASYDTRERTLHF	TGTGCCAGTTACGACACGCGGGAAAGGACCCTCCACTTT
NA	many	TRBJ1-2	TRBV7-8	CASSLVGSLGYGYTF	TGTGCCAGCAGCTTAGTTGGGAGCCTGGGCTATGGCTACACCTTC
NA	many	TRBJ2-5	TRBV5-5	CASSLGVGRGPETQYF	TGTGCCAGCAGCTTGGGAGTGGGGCGAGGGCCAGAGACCCAGTACTTC
TRBD2	many	TRBJ2-1	TRBV4-1	CASSHRLAINEQFF	TGCGCCAGCAGCCACAGACTAGCGATTAATGAGCAGTTCTTC
NA	many	TRBJ1-2	TRBV12-3/TRBV12-4	CASSLGGGSGGYTF	TGTGCCAGCAGTTTAGGGGGGGGGTCAGGCGGCTACACCTTC
TRBD1	many	TRBJ1-2	TRBV20-1	CSAPKGQGTYGYTF	TGCAGTGCTCCCAAAGGACAGGGGACCTATGGCTACACCTTC
TRBD2	NA	TRBJ2-7	TRBV28	CASSLRGRASGSEQYF	TGTGCCAGCAGTTTGAGGGGGAGGGCTAGCGGGAGCGAGCAGTACTTC
TRBD1	many	TRBJ1-2	TRBV20-1	CSVPPVRQGANYGYTF	TGCAGTGTTCCCCCAGTGCGACAGGGAGCTAACTATGGCTACACCTTC
TRBD2	NA	TRBJ2-5	TRBV2	CASRGELAGGLKAQYF	TGTGCCAGTAGAGGAGAACTAGCGGGAGGCTTGAAGGCCCAGTACTTC
NA	NA	TRBJ1-5	TRBV2	CASSPFRDGHNEHF	TGTGCCAGCAGTCCGTTCCGGGACGGCCACAATGAGCATTTT
NA	many	TRBJ2-5	TRBV5-1	CASSHRDLLRETQYF	TGCGCCAGCAGCCACCGGGACCTCTTGAGAGAGACCCAGTACTTC
NA	many	TRBJ1-5	TRBV6-1	CASRYRAGQPQHF	TGTGCCAGCAGATACAGGGCTGGGCAGCCCCAGCATTTT
NA	NA	TRBJ2-1	TRBV5-4	CASSLTDYNEQFF	TGTGCCAGCAGCTTGACAGATTACAATGAGCAGTTCTTC
NA	many	TRBJ1-6	TRBV27	CASSLSSAGQKNSPLHF	TGTGCCAGCAGTTTATCGTCGGCAGGCCAGAAAAATTCACCCCTCCACTTT
NA	many	TRBJ2-1	TRBV9	CASSVYPARAQLYNEQFF	TGTGCCAGCAGCGTCTACCCGGCTAGGGCACAACTCTACAATGAGCAGTTCTTC
NA	many	TRBJ2-1	TRBV4-1	CASSQVGGASYNEQFF	TGCGCCAGCAGCCAAGTGGGCGGGGCGTCCTACAATGAGCAGTTCTTC
TRBD2	NA	TRBJ2-1	TRBV9	CASSVAREGREQFF	TGTGCCAGCAGCGTAGCAAGGGAGGGGAGGGAGCAGTTCTTC
NA	few	TRBJ2-1	TRBV28	CASSPRVDEQFF	TGTGCCAGCAGTCCTCGGGTGGATGAGCAGTTCTTC
NA	few	TRBJ1-3	TRBV27	CASSLVPGNTIYF	TGTGCCAGCAGTTTGGTTCCGGGAAACACCATATATTTT
TRBD1	once	TRBJ2-7	TRBV15	CASSRGTATTYEQCF	TGTGCCAGCAGTAGAGGGACAGCGACGACCTACGAGCAGTGCTTC
TRBD1	NA	TRBJ1-6	TRBV28	CASSNTGGTYNSPLHF	TGTGCCAGCAGCAATACAGGGGGTACCTATAATTCACCCCTCCACTTT
NA	many	TRBJ2-7	TRBV5-1	CASSPDVYEQYF	TGCGCCAGCAGCCCGGATGTCTACGAGCAGTACTTC
TRBD1	NA	TRBJ2-7	TRBV30	CAWRPPLRGQGAGEQYF	TGTGCCTGGAGGCCACCCCTCCGGGGACAGGGGGCCGGTGAGCAGTACTTC
NA	many	TRBJ2-3	TRBV7-6	CASSPSARTSTDTQYF	TGTGCCAGCAGCCCATCTGCCCGGACGAGCACAGATACGCAGTATTTT
NA	NA	TRBJ1-5	TRBV20-1	CSARDLRGAQPQHF	TGCAGTGCTAGAGATTTGCGGGGCGCACAGCCCCAGCATTTT
NA	many	TRBJ1-5	TRBV15	CATSGGSTGPSPNQPQHF	TGTGCCACCAGCGGGGGCTCAACGGGGCCCTCCCCCAATCAGCCCCAGCATTTT
NA	many	TRBJ2-5	TRBV7-9	CASSLVGGYWETQYF	TGTGCCAGCAGCTTAGTAGGCGGGTATTGGGAGACCCAGTACTTC
TRBD2	many	TRBJ2-1	TRBV10-1	CASSGGLAYNEQFF	TGCGCCAGCTCGGGAGGACTAGCGTACAATGAGCAGTTCTTC
TRBD2	NA	TRBJ2-1	TRBV19	CASSMGLAGRGEQFF	TGTGCCAGTAGTATGGGACTAGCGGGAAGGGGTGAGCAGTTCTTC
TRBD1	NA	TRBJ2-4	TRBV20-1	CSAVTGDGVSIQYF	TGCAGTGCTGTCACAGGGGACGGTGTCAGCATTCAGTACTTC
NA	NA	TRBJ2-3	TRBV12-3/TRBV12-4	CASSFSRGRDTQYF	TGTGCCAGCAGTTTTTCGCGGGGACGAGATACGCAGTATTTT
NA	many	TRBJ2-7	TRBV20-1	CSARDSGDHLGEQYF	TGCAGTGCTAGAGATTCCGGTGATCATCTAGGGGAGCAGTACTTC
TRBD1	NA	TRBJ1-6	TRBV5-5	CASSAGTGSGSPLHF	TGTGCCAGCAGCGCCGGGACAGGGTCGGGTTCACCCCTCCACTTT